The next 20 T cell receptor beta chains were all read from a single sample in a study of regulatory T cells in long-lasting Graves disease. Regarding time point: persistent/refractory GD, antithyroid drugs over 5 years with positive TRAb. Making the TCR library involved RNA that had been extracted from PBMCs. Relying on iRepertoire HTBI primers and Arm-PCR of CDR3 regions, the team built TCR beta libraries. TCRdb re-called the multiplex PCR reads through MiXCR, storing one row per CDR3 protein. The sample yields around 450,000 distinct CDR3 sequences, around a fifth seen once. The input for sequencing was peripheral blood mononuclear cells (PBMCs), taken when the disease was refractory, from a patient treated with antithyroid drugs. These receptors were collected from a female donor with Graves disease.

This rearrangement joins TRBV3-1 to TRBJ2-1, with D unresolved. Trimming pared 1 base from V and 0 bases from J, leaving 7 bases between. The germline gives CDR1 LGHDT, CDR2 YNNKEL (reference sequence). The CDR3 length is 15 residues. The CDR3 DNA is TGTGCCAGCAGCCAAGGGTTTGCCTCCTACAATGAGCAGTTCTTC. Encoded protein: CASSQGFASYNEQFF.

In its sample, this clonotype was seen many times. V and J are TRBV28 and TRBJ1-2, with no clear D. The germline V gene encodes CDR1 MDHEN and CDR2 SYDVKM. V dropped 3 bases and J dropped 0 bases, with 8 bases sitting between them. The CDR3 loop spans 14 amino acids. The CDR3 loop is CASSFLGTNYGYTF. In DNA, the CDR3 is TGTGCCAGCAGTTTCTTGGGCACTAACTATGGCTACACCTTC.

Many counts were recorded for this clonotype. In nucleotides, the CDR3 is TGTGCCAGCAGTAAGCTAGCGACGCTGTACGAGCAGTACTTC. The encoded protein is CASSKLATLYEQYF. This chain joins TRBV2 and TRBJ2-7, with a tentative D call TRBD2 (6 bases). The CDR3 covers 14 residues. CDR1 and CDR2 (germline): SNHLY, FYNNEI. V was pared by 5 bases and J by 4 bases, with 15 bases between.

This clonotype was seen once. A much larger clone differs from this one at a single base, so this may be a read error. V usage is TRBV11-2 and J usage is TRBJ1-6, with TRBD1 matching 7 bases. CDR3 length: 15 amino acids. Germline V gene lookup returns CDR1 SGHAT and CDR2 FQNNGV. J gave up 4 bases and V 8 bases, and 8 bases lay outside the gene matches. CDR3 in DNA: TGTGCCAGCGGGGGGGACAGAGAGTATAATTCACCCCTCCACTTT. Its protein product is CASGGDREYNSPLHF.

The chain combines TRBV12-3 or TRBV12-4 with TRBJ1-6, with no clear D. V dropped 3 bases and J dropped 7 bases, with 13 bases sitting between them. This CDR3 has 15 residues. CDR3 protein: CASSFTRMSNSPLHF. The CDR3 region has the DNA TGTGCCAGCAGTTTTACCCGGATGAGCAATTCACCCCTCCACTTT.

This clonotype was picked up one time. A read error is the likely source, as a far larger clone sits one nucleotide away. The chain couples TRBV7-2 to TRBJ2-5, with 9 positions matching TRBD2. This CDR3 is 16 amino acids long. CDR1 SGHTA and CDR2 FQGNSA come from the germline V gene. J gave up 5 bases and V 5 bases, and 12 bases lay outside the gene matches. CDR3 amino acids: CASSRNGGGASETQYF. The CDR3 bases are TGTGCCAGCAGCCGTAATGGCGGGGGGGCCTCCGAGACCCAGTACTTC.

The table lists this clonotype with many counts. The rearrangement joins TRBV12-5 to TRBJ2-5; D unclear. The V gene lost 2 bases and the J gene lost 4 bases, with 11 bases spanning the gap. The CDR3 loop spans 14 amino acids. Germline lookup yields CDR1 LGHNT and CDR2 FRNRAP. CDR3: CASGLSGVPETQYF. As DNA, the CDR3 is TGTGCTAGTGGTTTGAGTGGGGTTCCAGAGACCCAGTACTTC.

This clonotype was seen at least ten times. The chain joins TRBV28 to TRBJ1-5; perhaps TRBD1 as D (6 bases). The length of the CDR3 is 15 residues. Trimming shortened V by 6 bases and J by 11 bases, and 23 bases separated the two germline ends. Germline-derived CDR1 and CDR2 are MDHEN and SYDVKM. In DNA, the CDR3 is TGTGCCAGCAGCCTTAGGGGGGGCCTCCCGCGTGCCCAGCATTTT. It codes for CASSLRGGLPRAQHF.

This clonotype has a handful of counts. The chain couples TRBV6-9 to TRBJ2-1; unclear D gene. Germline V lookup: CDR1 MNHGY, CDR2 SVAAGI. Trimming stripped 4 bases from V and 1 base from J, with 17 bases between. The CDR3 has 17 residues. This CDR3 is CASSFQSSRRSYNEQFF. For the CDR3, the DNA is TGTGCCAGCAGTTTCCAGAGCAGCAGGAGATCCTACAATGAGCAGTTCTTC.

This clonotype was observed at least ten times. V is TRBV20-1 and J is TRBJ2-5; 11 nucleotides align to TRBD2. Germline V gene sequence: CDR1 DFQATT, CDR2 SNEGSKA (reference sequence). J was trimmed by 3 bases and V by 4 bases; bases with no gene match: 10. The CDR3 spans 16 residues. CDR3 sequence (DNA): TGCAGTGCTACCCGTACCCGACTAGCGGGGAAAGAGACCCAGTACTTC. Protein product: CSATRTRLAGKETQYF.

Worth noting for this clonotype: A much larger clone is a single base away; this may be a read error. This chain links TRBV7-8 with TRBJ2-7; D perhaps matches TRBD1 (5 bases). The CDR3 sequence is 14 residues long. Germline assignment: CDR1 SGHVS and CDR2 FQNEAQ. The CDR3: CTSSPRQTPYEQYF. For the CDR3, the DNA is TGTACCAGCAGCCCCCGACAGACCCCCTACGAGCAGTACTTC.

The rearrangement joins TRBV2 to TRBJ2-5; no definite D call. Trimming cost V 3 bases and J 7 bases, with 12 bases left between them. This CDR3 is 13 amino acids long. CDR1 SNHLY and CDR2 FYNNEI come from the germline V gene. The CDR3 bases are TGTGCCAGCAGTGAGAGTGGCCCCGGGACCCAGTACTTC. Amino acids: CASSESGPGTQYF. Combining the CDR3 with reference TRBV2 and TRBJ2-5 gives the whole variable domain EPEVTQTPSHQVTQMGQEVILRCVPISNHLYFYWYRQILGQKVEFLVSFYNNEISEKSEIFDDQFSVERPDGSNFTLKIRSTKLEDSAMYFCASSESGPGTQYFGPGTRLLVL.

This clonotype was observed many times. One end of the junction does not line up with germline, which may come from a read error. The chain recombines TRBV7-8 with TRBJ2-5; 12 nucleotides line up with TRBD2. CDR3 size: 14 residues. Germline V gives CDR1 SGHVS, CDR2 FQNEAQ. The CDR3 coding sequence is TGTGCCAGCAGCCGACTAGCGGGAGCAGAGATCCAGTACTTC. It encodes CASSRLAGAEIQYF. Combining the CDR3 with reference TRBV7-8 and TRBJ2-5 gives the whole variable domain GAGVSQSPRYKVAKRGQDVALRCDPISGHVSLFWYQQALGQGPEFLTYFQNEAQLDKSGLPSDRFFAERPEGSVSTLKIQRTQQEDSAVYLCASSRLAGAEIQYFGPGTRLLVL.

This clonotype occurred a few times. The chain uses TRBV28 and TRBJ2-7; D is unresolved. Germline lookup yields CDR1 MDHEN and CDR2 SYDVKM. CDR3 length: 16 residues. V lost 7 bases, J lost 3 bases, and 22 bases lay in between. DNA of the CDR3: TGTGCCAGCAAACCCCCCATTTCCAATTCGGACTACGAGCAGTACTTC. This encodes CASKPPISNSDYEQYF.

This rearrangement joins TRBV3-1 to TRBJ1-5; D remains unclear. There are 15 residues in the CDR3. V was shortened by 0 bases and J by 0 bases, with 6 bases between the two germline ends. Germline V lookup: CDR1 LGHDT, CDR2 YNNKEL (reference sequence). CDR3 sequence (DNA): TGTGCCAGCAGCCAAGATCATTTTAGCAATCAGCCCCAGCATTTT. Amino acid sequence: CASSQDHFSNQPQHF.

Many counts were recorded for this clonotype. This CDR3 reads CASSSTGRARNTGELFF. For the CDR3, the DNA is TGTGCCAGCAGCTCCACCGGGCGCGCCCGAAACACCGGGGAGCTGTTTTTT. This rearrangement joins TRBV7-2 to TRBJ2-2; no clear D. The CDR3 runs 17 residues. The germline V gene has CDR1 SGHTA and CDR2 FQGNSA. V was trimmed by 4 bases and J by 2 bases, leaving 17 bases between them.

This clonotype was counted only a few times. The CDR3 loop is CSATPGVGTEAFF. CDR3 DNA: TGCAGTGCTACACCTGGGGTGGGGACTGAAGCTTTCTTT. This chain links TRBV20-1 with TRBJ1-1, with no clear D. This CDR3 has 13 amino acids. The V gene lost 4 bases and the J gene lost 5 bases, with 14 bases spanning the gap. CDR1 and CDR2 (germline): DFQATT, SNEGSKA (reference sequence).

This clonotype was detected ten times or more. The chain recombines TRBV6-1 with TRBJ2-2; weak D call: TRBD1 (6 bases). This CDR3 has 14 residues. V was clipped by 8 bases and J by 3 bases, with 13 bases between them. Germline CDR1 is MNHNS and CDR2 is SASEGT. CDR3 region: CASSQGRDTGELFF. The CDR3 nucleotides are TGTGCCAGCTCACAGGGTAGGGACACCGGGGAGCTGTTTTTT.

This clonotype was counted many times. The J gene is TRBJ2-1, the V gene TRBV2; D gene uncertain. Germline CDR1 is SNHLY and CDR2 is FYNNEI. V shed 4 bases and J shed 7 bases, with 8 bases lying between them. The CDR3 has 12 amino acids. CDR3 sequence reads: CASSVVGNEQFF. The DNA of the CDR3 is TGTGCCAGCAGTGTGGTAGGGAATGAGCAGTTCTTC.

This clonotype was counted many times. V usage is TRBV6-5 and J usage is TRBJ1-2; the D is unclear. The CDR3 totals 13 residues. The V end was cut by 4 bases, the J end by 6 bases, with 12 bases between. Germline V CDR1 and CDR2: MNHEY, SVGAGI. The CDR3 DNA follows: TGTGCCAGCAGTTCATGGGGTATCGATGGCTACACCTTC. The encoded protein is CASSSWGIDGYTF.